This TCR beta chain was observed in a study of Graves' ophthalmopathy and Graves' hyperthyroidism (dated by TCRdb to 2017 to 2018). Turning to the overall study: Peripheral blood samples were taken at the time of initial diagnosis, before any treatment was given. The study used signatures of the TCR beta repertoire to tell Graves' ophthalmopathy apart from Graves' hyperthyroidism and to predict which patients would progress to ophthalmopathy. In total, under 150 blood samples were TCR-sequenced: 40 to 45 ophthalmopathy, some 75 hyperthyroidism and approximately 17 hyperthyroidism-to-ophthalmopathy patients. To explore V-J signatures distinguishing ophthalmopathy from hyperthyroidism, a discovery set of 100 patients (around 44 ophthalmopathy, about 57 stable hyperthyroidism) was enrolled. The independent validation cohort included about 19 hyperthyroidism patients plus 17 patients who later progressed from hyperthyroidism to ophthalmopathy. In roughly six hyperthyroidism patients, the T-cell repertoires found in thyroid tissue were compared with those found in blood. After sampling, hyperthyroidism patients received methimazole starting at 30 mg daily, and ophthalmopathy patients received high-dose intravenous methylprednisolone.

This clonotype was observed at least ten times. Its specific antigen is unknown. No base-level quality is on record; no much larger clone is a single base apart. The investigation overall reported the following: The 13-signature model separated ophthalmopathy from stable hyperthyroidism with over 85% sensitivity and roughly 84% specificity in cross-validation, and 80%/75% in the test set. In validation, the model predicted ophthalmopathy progression with more than 55% sensitivity and 72.22% specificity; about a dozen predicted patients were CT-confirmed with GO in a median of approximately 6.5 months. Most expanded thyroid clonotypes with frequency above 0.001 were also detected in blood, suggesting blood repertoires may reflect the thyroid immune response. No statistical method was used to predetermine the sample size, and group allocation was not hidden from the investigators.

Ophthalmopathy patients had moderately to severely active disease, Clinical Activity Score of at least 3, NOSPECS grade of at least 4, and disease duration under 3 months. Patients with other autoimmune diseases, uncontrolled infections, pregnancy or lactation were excluded from the study. Diagnosis relied on clinical symptoms, serum thyroxine, TRAb, thyroid ultrasound and orbital computed tomography. Ficoll-Paque density gradient centrifugation was used to isolate PBMCs from approximately 10 ml of fresh peripheral blood. Total RNA was extracted with Trizol reagent and quality-checked on an Agilent 2100 Bioanalyzer. TCR beta CDR3 regions were amplified from RNA transcripts for repertoire sequencing. A first-round RT-PCR used HTBI primers with the Qiagen OneStep RT-PCR kit, followed by a second-round multiplex PCR, size selection and purification. The libraries underwent paired-end sequencing with 100 bp reads on an Illumina HiSeq2000. The published analysis was carried out like this. SOAPnuke was used for read processing, and reads with adapters, uncalled bases, a mean Phred below 15, or no exact constant-primer or identifier match were discarded. COPE v1.2.5 was used to merge high-quality paired reads. Unique nucleotide sequences were defined as clonotypes and aligned to IMGT TRB V, D and J references using MiTCR v1.1. The analysis was limited to V-J combinations with a frequency above 0.0001, which together covered 99.2% of the repertoires. For each V-J combination, a TCR clonal expansion and chaos score was defined as the ratio of F50 clonal expansion to chaos observed in the TCRdist matrix. Features were reduced by Welch's t-statistics and random forest to 10 to 15 V-J combinations, which fed a naive Bayes classifier. The similarity between thyroid and blood repertoires was quantified using the Morisita-Horn index. In TCRdb, the public reads were trimmed at Q25 with fastp and aligned with MiXCR, with productive beta chains retained. One record per CDR3 amino acid sequence lists the most common genes and DNA. These V and J calls derive from TCRdb rather than the authors' analysis. In all, the sample holds under 350,000 distinct CDR3 sequences, and roughly 17% of those were seen once. The top ten hold around 12% of the sample.

From its cysteine to its phenylalanine, the CDR3 spans 11 amino acids. CDR3 DNA only is kept here, 33 bases in frame from base 1. The V and J ends are trimmed by 3 bases and 4 bases, leaving 4 bases between them. Based on the germline V gene, the CDR1 and CDR2 sequences are MNHNS and SASEGT. The sequence derives from an adult man with Graves' ophthalmopathy. The specimen was peripheral blood. This receptor chain uses TRBV6-1 and TRBJ2-7; the D gene remains uncertain. The CDR3 region reads CASSDLYEQYF. The bases read TGTGCCAGCAGTGATCTTTACGAGCAGTACTTC.